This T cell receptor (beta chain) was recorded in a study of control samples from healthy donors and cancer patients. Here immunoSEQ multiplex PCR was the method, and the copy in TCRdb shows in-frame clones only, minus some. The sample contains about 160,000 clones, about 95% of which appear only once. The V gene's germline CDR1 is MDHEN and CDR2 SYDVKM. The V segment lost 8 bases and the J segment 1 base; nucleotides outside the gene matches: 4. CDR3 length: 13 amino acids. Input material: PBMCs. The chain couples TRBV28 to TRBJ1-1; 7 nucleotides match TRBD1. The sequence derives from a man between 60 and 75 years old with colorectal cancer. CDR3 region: CASLGQSNTEAFF. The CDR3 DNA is TGTGCCAGCTTGGGACAGTCGAACACTGAAGCTTTCTTT.